This record looks at one T cell receptor beta chain sequence and its context. Its antigen is as yet unknown. The data were taken from a study of identical twins. Study-wide findings and caveats: Excess sharing by twins proved weaker in beta out-of-frame sequences. Clonotypes of the beta chain that were abundant in cord blood carried fewer insertions (memory repertoires showed none).

Carrying unique molecular identifiers, the cDNA also gained a universal primer site through template switching. TCRdb passed the 5' RACE reads through MiXCR, listing each CDR3 protein once. This sample carries about 210,000 distinct CDR3 sequences, approximately 9% of them seen once, and the ten largest clones take 5% to 5.5%. Trimming took 0 bases from V and 6 from J; bases not matched to a gene: 3. The CDR3 has 14 residues. Germline V gene data show CDR1 as DFQATT and CDR2 as SNEGSKA (reference sequence). This chain links TRBV20-1 with TRBJ1-1, with 11 bases identical to TRBD1. The material sequenced was memory (CD45RO+) T cells sorted from blood. The receptor's source is a woman aged 18-29 years in good health. The CDR3 sequence is CSARDPGQGAEAFF. The CDR3 DNA follows: TGCAGTGCTAGAGATCCGGGACAGGGGGCTGAAGCTTTCTTT.